Listed below are T cell receptor beta chains from one sample, sequenced in a study of radiation and T cells in renal cell carcinoma. The assay was immunoSEQ multiplex PCR, and TCRdb's table has in-frame clones only and misses some. The sample has some 150,000 clones; approximately 82% are singletons. The sample consisted of blood, taken from a patient whose treatment included radiotherapy and nephrectomy. The receptors were sampled from a woman between 50 and 59 years old with renal cell carcinoma. CDR3s include the opening cysteine and the closing phenylalanine or tryptophan. Fields, in order: D gene, J gene, clone size, V gene, CDR3 DNA, CDR3 protein. D genes are given only for firm matches. Only part of the rows carry a size: once, few, many, or a class if the clone is expanded.

>TRBD1|TRBJ1-5|-|TRBV30
TGTGCCTGGAAAACAGGGGGCAATCAGCCCCAGCATTTT
CAWKTGGNQPQHF
>-|TRBJ2-7|-|TRBV30
TGTGCCTGGAATGATGGACTTCGCTACGAGCAGTACTTC
CAWNDGLRYEQYF
>TRBD2|TRBJ2-5|-|TRBV7-2
TGTGCCAGCAGCTTAGCGAATTGGGGGGGAGAGACCCAGTACTTC
CASSLANWGGETQYF
>-|TRBJ2-7|-|TRBV7-9
TGTGCCAGCAGCTTCCCGGGAAAGTGGTACGAGCAGTACTTC
CASSFPGKWYEQYF
>-|TRBJ2-3|-|TRBV5-6
TGTGCCAGCAGCTTAAGCGGCGGGGCAGATACGCAGTATTTT
CASSLSGGADTQYF
>-|TRBJ2-1|-|TRBV5-1
TGCGCCAGCACCGAACCGGGCAATGAGCAGTTCTTC
CASTEPGNEQFF
>-|TRBJ1-1|-|TRBV9
TGTGCCAGCAGCACGGGGGGGACTGAAGCTTTCTTT
CASSTGGTEAFF
>-|TRBJ2-3|-|TRBV6-1
TGTGCCAGCAAACAGTTAGGGGACACAGATACGCAGTATTTT
CASKQLGDTDTQYF
>-|TRBJ2-1|once|TRBV4-3
TGCGCCAGCAGCCAAACCGAGGCGGGACTCTACAATGAGCAGTTCTTC
CASSQTEAGLYNEQFF
>-|TRBJ1-5|-|TRBV15
TGTGCCACCAGCAGAGACAATCAGCCCCAGCATTTT
CATSRDNQPQHF
>TRBD1|TRBJ2-7|once|TRBV28
TGTGCCAGCAGTTCCTCGAAGGACAGGGGGTCCTACGAGCAGTACTTC
CASSSSKDRGSYEQYF
>-|TRBJ2-1|-|TRBV18
TGTGCCAGCTTAGCGGCTAATGAGCAGTTCTTC
CASLAANEQFF
>-|TRBJ2-7|-|TRBV5-1
TGCGCCAGCTCCCGACAAGACGGAGCCTACGAGCAGTACTTC
CASSRQDGAYEQYF
>-|TRBJ1-2|-|TRBV15
TGTGCCACCAGCCGAGCGGGCACAATATTTGGCTACACCTTC
CATSRAGTIFGYTF
>-|TRBJ1-5|-|TRBV5-6
TGTGCCAGCAGCTACGGACACCTAAATCAGCCCCAGCATTTT
CASSYGHLNQPQHF
>-|TRBJ2-7|-|TRBV5-6
TGTGCCAGCAGCTACGGGACGGAGTCCTACGAGCAGTACTTC
CASSYGTESYEQYF
>-|TRBJ2-7|-|TRBV5-4
TGTGCCAGTTCCGAGGGCGGGACTGACTACGAGCAGTACTTC
CASSEGGTDYEQYF
>TRBD1|TRBJ2-5|-|TRBV7-9
TGTGCCAGCCAAGAGGGGGCCCAGACCCAGTACTTC
CASQEGAQTQYF
>-|TRBJ2-7|few|TRBV30
TGTGCCTGGAGTAGAGGACAGTACTACGAGCAGTACTTC
CAWSRGQYYEQYF
>-|TRBJ2-1|once|TRBV25-1
TGTGCCAGCAGCCAAGGCTATGAGCAGTTCTTC
CASSQGYEQFF
>TRBD1|TRBJ2-7|-|TRBV5-1
TGCGCCAGCAGCTCGGCCGGGACAGCTTTTTCCTACGAGCAGTACTTC
CASSSAGTAFSYEQYF
>TRBD2|TRBJ2-7|-|TRBV6-5
TGTGCCAGCAGTAAGCGGGAGGGCCCCTACGAGCAGTACTTC
CASSKREGPYEQYF
>-|TRBJ1-2|-|TRBV30
TGTGCCTGGAGTCCACCGGAGGACCCAAATGGCTACACCTTC
CAWSPPEDPNGYTF
>TRBD1|TRBJ1-5|-|TRBV7-2
TGTGCCAGCAGCTTAAGGGGGCATCAGCCCCAGCATTTT
CASSLRGHQPQHF
>-|TRBJ2-2|-|TRBV4-3
TGCGCCAGCAGCCAAGATCAAAGCGTAACCGGGGAGCTGTTTTTT
CASSQDQSVTGELFF
>-|TRBJ2-7|-|TRBV10-3
TGTGCCATCAGCCCCCGCTACGAGCAGTACTTC
CAISPRYEQYF
>TRBD1|TRBJ1-5|few|TRBV25-1
TGTGCCAGCAGTGAGACAGGGGGGTATCAGCCCCAGCATTTT
CASSETGGYQPQHF
>-|TRBJ1-5|-|TRBV7-2
TGTGCCAGCAGCTTAGAGCAAGCTCAGCCCCAGCATTTT
CASSLEQAQPQHF
>-|TRBJ2-6|-|TRBV29-1
TGCAGCGTTGAAGACAGGGCGGCCAACGTCCTGACTTTC
CSVEDRAANVLTF
>-|TRBJ2-3|-|TRBV2
TGTGCCAGCAACGACTTCAGGGATACGCAGTATTTT
CASNDFRDTQYF
>-|TRBJ2-3|-|TRBV30
TGTGCCTGGCGGCAGGGACAAGGTACGCAGTATTTT
CAWRQGQGTQYF
>-|TRBJ1-1|-|TRBV15
TGTGCCACCAGCAGAGATATAGAGAACACTGAAGCTTTCTTT
CATSRDIENTEAFF
>TRBD1|TRBJ2-7|few|TRBV10-3
TGTGCCATCAGTAGTGCTGGGACAGGAGTTTCCTACGAGCAGTACTTC
CAISSAGTGVSYEQYF
>TRBD1|TRBJ2-7|-|TRBV7-2
TGTGCCAGCAGCTTAAGGGGAGCGCGTCAGGGGGCCTACGAGCAGTACTTC
CASSLRGARQGAYEQYF
>-|TRBJ1-2|-|TRBV6-1
TGTGCCAGCAGTTATCGGTCCTATGGCTACACCTTC
CASSYRSYGYTF
>-|TRBJ2-1|once|TRBV6-5
TGTGCCAGCAGTTACAATCAGGAGAGTTACAATGAGCAGTTCTTC
CASSYNQESYNEQFF
>-|TRBJ1-5|-|TRBV5-1
TGCGCCAGCAGCATGGATCCTCTCAATCAGCCCCAGCATTTT
CASSMDPLNQPQHF
>-|TRBJ1-2|once|TRBV10-2
TGCGCCAGCAGTAATAGGATTTCTAACTATGGCTACACCTTC
CASSNRISNYGYTF
>-|TRBJ2-5|-|TRBV7-6
TGTGCCAGCAGCTTATTCCAAGAGACCCAGTACTTC
CASSLFQETQYF
>-|TRBJ2-7|-|TRBV19
TGTGCCAGTAGTCACCCGAAGGGCTTCTCCTACGAGCAGTACTTC
CASSHPKGFSYEQYF
>-|TRBJ2-2|-|TRBV14
TGTGCCAGCAGCCAAGTGCAGGTCGGGGAGCTGTTTTTT
CASSQVQVGELFF